These 32 T cell receptor beta chains originate from one sample sequenced in a study of OX40 agonist ivuxolimab in advanced cancers. Using immunoSEQ multiplex PCR, the repertoire was profiled, and TCRdb retains in-frame clones only, with some absent. Of about 80,000 clones listed, roughly 93% are singletons. The sequencing used CD4+ or CD8+ T cells sorted from blood, collected in a trial of the OX40 agonist ivuxolimab. These receptors were taken from an adult with an advanced solid tumor such as melanoma, head and neck, liver or kidney cancer.

The chain is built from TRBV4-3 and TRBJ2-1; D could derive from TRBD1 or TRBD2 (5 bases each). This CDR3 contains 15 residues. V was pared by 2 bases and J by 10 bases, with 18 bases between. Germline V gene sequence: CDR1 LGHNA, CDR2 YSLEER. CDR3 protein: CASSQTGRRIKEQFF. CDR3 bases: TGCGCCAGCAGCCAAACGGGACGGAGAATAAAGGAGCAGTTCTTC.

V gene TRBV6-1 combines with J gene TRBJ1-5, with no clear D. V shed 2 bases and J shed 7 bases, with 15 bases lying between them. Germline V CDR1 and CDR2: MNHNS, SASEGT. The length of the CDR3 is 15 residues. The CDR3 loop is CASSEMSGSGQPQHF. In DNA form, the CDR3 reads TGTGCCAGCAGTGAAATGTCGGGGAGTGGACAGCCCCAGCATTTT.

The J gene is TRBJ1-1, the V gene TRBV6-6; 7 bases are a match to TRBD1. After removal of 3 bases from V and 1 base from J, the junction contained 5 bases not matched to a gene. Germline CDR1 reads MNHNY; CDR2 reads SVGAGI (reference sequence). The length of the CDR3 is 15 residues. CDR3: CASSYSGGTNTEAFF. The DNA of the CDR3 is TGTGCCAGCAGTTATTCAGGGGGGACGAACACTGAAGCTTTCTTT.

The V gene is TRBV27, the J gene TRBJ2-2; no reliable D call. Germline CDR1 MNHEY, CDR2 SMNVEV (reference sequence). Trimming shortened V by 6 bases and J by 8 bases, and 10 bases separated the two germline ends. The CDR3 is made up of 12 amino acids. The CDR3 nucleotides read TGTGCCAGCAGGAGAGATTCTGGGGAGCTGTTTTTT. As protein: CASRRDSGELFF.

The genes are TRBV25-1 and TRBJ1-1; D is possibly TRBD1 (5 bases). V was shortened by 6 bases and J by 5 bases, with 16 bases between the two germline ends. The CDR3 sequence is 14 residues long. Germline V gene lookup returns CDR1 MGHDK and CDR2 SYGVNS. Here the CDR3 reads CASRAFGGLTEAFF. The CDR3 coding sequence is TGTGCCAGCAGAGCATTCGGGGGTCTAACTGAAGCTTTCTTT.

In its sample, this clone was seen once. This sequence joins TRBV19 and TRBJ2-3, with 10 bases lining up with TRBD1. Germline V gene sequence: CDR1 LNHDA, CDR2 SQIVND (reference sequence). This CDR3 is built from 15 residues. The trim removed 10 bases at V and 3 bases at J, leaving 10 bases unmatched. This chain's CDR3 is CATNIGGQGTDTQYF. In nucleotides, the CDR3 is TGTGCCACAAACATTGGGGGACAGGGGACAGATACGCAGTATTTT. Full variable domain (rest looked up from reference TRBV19 and TRBJ2-3): DGGITQSPKYLFRKEGQNVTLSCEQNLNHDAMYWYRQDPGQGLRLIYYSQIVNDFQKGDIAEGYSVSREKKESFPLTVTSAQKNPTAFYLCATNIGGQGTDTQYFGPGTRLTVL.

V is TRBV25-1 and J is TRBJ1-6; no clear D. This CDR3 region has 13 residues. Germline values: CDR1 MGHDK, CDR2 SYGVNS. Trimming pared 8 bases from V and 10 bases from J, leaving 15 bases between. The DNA of the CDR3 is TGTGCCAGCGCGCTGGTCGGTGGATCACCCCTCCACTTT. This translates into CASALVGGSPLHF.

The chain employs TRBV6-4 and TRBJ2-7; 7 bases match TRBD1. This CDR3 is 14 amino acids long. CDR1 and CDR2 from the germline V gene are MRHNA and SNTAGT. The V and J ends lost 6 bases and 7 bases, in that order; junction bases with no gene match: 12. The chain's CDR3 is CASSDRDPTNEQYF. In DNA, the CDR3 is TGTGCCAGCAGCGACAGGGACCCTACGAATGAGCAGTACTTC.

CDR3 DNA: TGTGCCAGCAGCGTAGGGTGGACAGGTTACAATGAGCAGTTCTTC. Its protein is CASSVGWTGYNEQFF. V and J are TRBV9 and TRBJ2-1, with 7 bases that match TRBD1. The CDR3 totals 15 residues. With 0 bases clipped from V and 4 bases from J, the junction kept 4 bases outside the gene matches. The germline gives CDR1 SGDLS, CDR2 YYNGEE.

The chain recombines TRBV5-1 with TRBJ2-5; D perhaps matches TRBD1 (7 bases). Between the trimmed V and J ends, which lost 4 bases and 1 base, there was a span of 11 bases. Germline V gene sequence: CDR1 SGHRS, CDR2 YFSETQ. The CDR3 covers 14 residues. CDR3 region: CASSAGTAQETQYF. DNA of the CDR3: TGCGCCAGCAGCGCGGGGACAGCCCAAGAGACCCAGTACTTC.

V and J are TRBV4-3 and TRBJ2-3; the match to TRBD1 covers 11 bases. The CDR3 runs 18 residues. CDR1 is LGHNA and CDR2 is YSLEER in the germline V gene. V lost 4 bases to trimming and J lost 0 bases; unmatched junction nucleotides: 9. The CDR3 loop is CASSPGQGADVSTDTQYF. CDR3 DNA sequence: TGCGCCAGCAGCCCAGGACAGGGGGCCGACGTAAGCACAGATACGCAGTATTTT.

The chain carries TRBV2 and TRBJ2-7, with a possible D match to TRBD2 (6 bases). Germline V gene data show CDR1 as SNHLY and CDR2 as FYNNEI. The CDR3 runs 13 residues. V gave up 1 base and J gave up 7 bases, with 11 bases separating them. CDR3: CASSEEEGSEQYF. CDR3 DNA: TGTGCCAGCAGTGAAGAGGAGGGCTCGGAGCAGTACTTC.

The CDR3 DNA follows: TGCGCCAGCAGCCAAGGTCGGAGTGGAGTATCGACAGATACGCAGTATTTT. This codes for CASSQGRSGVSTDTQYF. The chain is built from TRBV4-1 and TRBJ2-3; D uncertain. The CDR3 loop spans 17 amino acids. Germline CDR1 is MGHRA and CDR2 is YSYEKL. Trimming removed 1 base at V and 3 bases at J, with 17 bases between.

The chain links TRBV5-1 to TRBJ1-5; D possibly corresponds to TRBD1 (5 bases). The CDR3 sequence is 16 residues long. The germline V gene encodes CDR1 SGHRS and CDR2 YFSETQ. V dropped 0 bases and J dropped 0 bases, with 10 bases sitting between them. In nucleotides, the CDR3 is TGCGCCAGCAGCTTGGAAGGAGGGGCTAGCAATCAGCCCCAGCATTTT. It is translated as CASSLEGGASNQPQHF.

This chain uses TRBV2 with TRBJ2-7, with D possibly being TRBD2 (6 bases). The CDR3 length is 14 residues. Germline V lookup: CDR1 SNHLY, CDR2 FYNNEI. V was trimmed by 4 bases and J by 3 bases, leaving 13 bases between them. The CDR3 protein is CASSVGTLDYEQYF. CDR3 sequence (DNA): TGTGCCAGCAGTGTTGGGACTCTAGACTACGAGCAGTACTTC.

The rearrangement joins TRBV7-8 to TRBJ1-5, with 7 bases matching TRBD1. CDR1 is SGHVS and CDR2 is FQNEAQ in the germline V gene. The J segment lost 6 bases and the V segment lost 5 bases, leaving 10 bases of the junction unmatched. The CDR3 has 15 amino acids. CDR3 sequence: CASSQMTGQGQPQHF. The DNA of the CDR3 is TGTGCCAGCAGCCAGATGACAGGGCAGGGTCAGCCCCAGCATTTT.

CDR3 DNA sequence: TGTGCCAGCAGCCCTCGGACAGGGCCCATGAACACTGAAGCTTTCTTT. Translated, it gives CASSPRTGPMNTEAFF. The rearrangement links TRBV5-4 to TRBJ1-1; 8 bases are a match to TRBD1. The CDR3 has 16 amino acids. J was trimmed by 0 bases and V by 4 bases; bases with no gene match: 8. The germline gives CDR1 SGHNT, CDR2 YYREEE (reference sequence).

The chain recombines TRBV5-4 with TRBJ2-7; possible D gene TRBD2, 5 bases. This CDR3 is built from 13 residues. The germline V and J ends were trimmed by 5 bases and 0 bases, with 9 bases remaining between them. The germline CDR1 and CDR2 sequences are SGHNT and YYREEE (reference sequence). This CDR3 is CASRGSGSYEQYF. DNA for the CDR3: TGTGCCAGCAGAGGAAGCGGCTCCTACGAGCAGTACTTC.

The V and J genes are TRBV14 and TRBJ2-3; 7 bases line up with TRBD2. CDR1 is SGHDN and CDR2 is FVKESK in the germline V gene. Unmatched junction bases numbered 4, after V lost 0 bases and J lost 1 base. The CDR3 length is 16 residues. The CDR3 loop is CASSQENRGGTDTQYF. For the CDR3, the DNA is TGTGCCAGCAGCCAAGAGAACCGGGGGGGCACAGATACGCAGTATTTT.

The rearrangement uses TRBV19 and TRBJ1-2; the D is unclear. The V end was cut by 2 bases, the J end by 2 bases, with 9 bases between. The CDR3 is 14 residues long. Looked up from germline, CDR1 is LNHDA and CDR2 is SQIVND (reference sequence). CDR3 coding DNA: TGTGCCAGTAGTATATCAGAAACCAACTATGGCTACACCTTC. The encoded protein is CASSISETNYGYTF.

This sequence joins TRBV7-2 and TRBJ2-2; possibly TRBD1 or TRBD2 for D (5 bases each). CDR3 size: 16 residues. V was clipped by 3 bases and J by 4 bases, with 15 bases between them. The V gene's germline CDR1 is SGHTA and CDR2 FQGNSA. CDR3 DNA sequence: TGTGCCAGCAGCTTCGGGGCCGCCATAGTCACCGGGGAGCTGTTTTTT. Protein product: CASSFGAAIVTGELFF.

This clone has a single count. The V call is TRBV27, the J call TRBJ2-2; 11 bases align to TRBD2. Germline CDR1 is MNHEY and CDR2 is SMNVEV (reference sequence). Trimming at V came to 3 bases and at J to 0 bases, leaving 6 bases not matched to a gene. This CDR3 is built from 18 residues. CDR3 region: CASSFLAGGQANTGELFF. Written as DNA, the CDR3 is TGTGCCAGCAGTTTCCTAGCGGGGGGACAAGCGAACACCGGGGAGCTGTTTTTT.

This chain connects TRBV4-3 to TRBJ2-7, with unresolved D. Trimming removed 3 bases from V and 3 bases from J, with 12 bases in between. CDR1 LGHNA and CDR2 YSLEER come from the germline V gene. This CDR3 has 14 amino acids. The CDR3 nucleotides are TGCGCCAGCAGCCAGGTTGTTGGGTACTACGAGCAGTACTTC. The encoded protein is CASSQVVGYYEQYF.

V usage is TRBV18 and J usage is TRBJ1-1, with D possibly TRBD1 on 6 matching bases. CDR3 size: 15 residues. Trimming shortened V by 4 bases and J by 2 bases, and 14 bases separated the two germline ends. Germline CDR1 KGHSH, CDR2 LQKENI. In nucleotides, the CDR3 is TGTGCCAGCTCACGCGAACAGGGCCGAAACACTGAAGCTTTCTTT. It codes for CASSREQGRNTEAFF.

This chain uses TRBV7-3 with TRBJ2-7, with TRBD2 as a possible D gene (6 bases). This CDR3 has 14 residues. V dropped 5 bases and J dropped 6 bases, with 17 bases sitting between them. The V gene's germline CDR1 is SGHTA and CDR2 FQGTGA. DNA for the CDR3: TGTGCCAGCAGCCTCGACGGGGGTACCGGCGAGCAGTACTTC. Residues: CASSLDGGTGEQYF.

Points on this clone: One junction end disagrees with the germline gene, perhaps due to a read error. As DNA, the CDR3 is TGTGCCAGCAGCTTAAATTTAAACACCGCCTCAAATTTT. Amino acids: CASSLNLNTASNF. The rearrangement joins TRBV11-2 to TRBJ1-3; no reliable D call. There are 13 residues in the CDR3. CDR1 SGHAT and CDR2 FQNNGV come from the germline V gene.

This rearrangement joins TRBV2 to TRBJ2-2, with no clear D. The CDR3 totals 15 residues. Trimming took 6 bases from V and 6 from J, leaving 17 bases between them. Germline CDR1 is SNHLY and CDR2 is FYNNEI. The CDR3 sequence is CASRETGFGSGELFF. Here the CDR3 DNA reads TGTGCCAGCAGAGAAACCGGATTCGGGTCCGGGGAGCTGTTTTTT.

The chain employs TRBV19 and TRBJ2-5; D gene unclear. V was shortened by 3 bases and J by 4 bases, with 9 bases between the two germline ends. Germline-derived CDR1 and CDR2 are LNHDA and SQIVND (reference sequence). There are 13 residues in the CDR3. CDR3 sequence: CASSIITAETQYF. CDR3 in DNA: TGTGCCAGTAGTATCATAACAGCAGAGACCCAGTACTTC.

V usage is TRBV2 and J usage is TRBJ2-2; 9 nucleotides match TRBD1. The CDR3 runs to 15 residues. The J segment lost 3 bases and the V segment lost 6 bases, leaving 5 bases of the junction unmatched. CDR1 and CDR2 (germline): SNHLY, FYNNEI. The CDR3 protein is CASSVQGAYTGELFF. The CDR3 nucleotides are TGTGCCAGCAGCGTACAGGGGGCTTACACCGGGGAGCTGTTTTTT.

This clone was detected only a few times. The rearrangement uses TRBV7-2 and TRBJ2-7; the D gene is possibly TRBD2 (6 bases). Germline CDR1 reads SGHTA; CDR2 reads FQGNSA. This CDR3 comprises 15 residues. Trimming stripped 5 bases from V and 7 bases from J, with 21 bases between. The CDR3 DNA sequence: TGTGCCAGCAGCCCCCTGGGCCGGGGGTTCGGAGAGCAGTACTTC. Encoded protein: CASSPLGRGFGEQYF.

The chain recombines TRBV4-2 with TRBJ2-5; 11 bases match TRBD1. V trimming: 5 bases; J trimming: 5 bases; junction bases outside the gene matches: 10. The CDR3 has 16 residues. Germline CDR1 and CDR2: LGHNA and YNFKEQ. The CDR3 loop is CASSSSGTGGRETQYF. The DNA for the CDR3 is TGTGCCAGCAGCTCCTCCGGGACAGGGGGTCGGGAGACCCAGTACTTC.

This clone occurred a few times. The chain couples TRBV4-1 to TRBJ1-5; unclear D gene. Germline V CDR1 and CDR2: MGHRA, YSYEKL. V shed 6 bases and J shed 4 bases, with 7 bases lying between them. This CDR3 contains 12 residues. DNA of the CDR3: TGCGCCAGCAGTGACCGGAATCAGCCCCAGCATTTT. Amino acids: CASSDRNQPQHF.